This is a list of T cell receptor beta chains from one sample in a study of cytomegalovirus exposure and HLA in healthy donors. The repertoire was sequenced with immunoSEQ multiplex PCR; TCRdb's copy has only in-frame clones and lacks some. The sample lists about 120,000 clones, roughly 69% occurring once. Sequencing was done on a sample of PBMCs. The receptors shown here come from a woman in her thirties or forties in good health and CMV-seropositive. Each CDR3 is given with its conserved first and last residue. The D gene is left open where the match is weak. Rows may omit the clone size; those that give it use once, few, many or a size class.

size | J | V | D | CDR3 | DNA
- | TRBJ1-2 | TRBV6-1 | TRBD1 | CASSLQGTANYGYTF | TGTGCCAGCAGTCTCCAGGGGACAGCTAACTATGGCTACACCTTC
once | TRBJ1-1 | TRBV7-9 | - | CASSLGGWGDTEAFF | TGTGCCAGCAGCTTAGGCGGCTGGGGGGACACTGAAGCTTTCTTT
- | TRBJ2-5 | TRBV29-1 | - | CSVVYLETQYF | TGCAGCGTTGTTTATCTTGAGACCCAGTACTTC
- | TRBJ2-5 | TRBV5-1 | TRBD2 | CASSLRLAGRETQYF | TGCGCCAGCAGCCTCCGACTAGCGGGGCGAGAGACCCAGTACTTC
few | TRBJ1-1 | TRBV7-3 | - | CASSPGTPREAFF | TGTGCCAGCAGCCCCGGGACACCGAGAGAAGCTTTCTTT
- | TRBJ2-1 | TRBV7-9 | TRBD1 | CASSPRWGQGSDEQFF | TGTGCCAGCAGCCCACGATGGGGACAGGGAAGCGATGAGCAGTTCTTC
- | TRBJ2-1 | TRBV6-5 | TRBD2 | CASCSGGGYNEQFF | TGTGCCAGTTGTAGCGGGGGGGGGTACAATGAGCAGTTCTTC
- | TRBJ2-3 | TRBV4-2 | TRBD1 | CASSQYATGSTDTQYF | TGTGCCAGCAGCCAATATGCGACAGGGAGCACAGATACGCAGTATTTT
few | TRBJ1-1 | TRBV19 | - | CASSAGRNTEAFF | TGTGCCAGTAGCGCGGGACGCAACACTGAAGCTTTCTTT
- | TRBJ1-2 | TRBV7-2 | TRBD1 | CASSLRRQGAPGYTF | TGTGCCAGCAGCTTAAGGAGACAGGGGGCGCCGGGCTACACCTTC
few | TRBJ1-2 | TRBV18 | - | CASSPSQETVNYGYTF | TGTGCCAGCTCACCCTCGCAAGAGACAGTTAACTATGGCTACACCTTC
- | TRBJ1-1 | TRBV2 | TRBD1 | CASNRQGARTEAFF | TGTGCCAGCAATCGACAGGGGGCGCGGACTGAAGCTTTCTTT
once | TRBJ2-3 | TRBV10-1 | TRBD1 | CASIKIGGVPDTQYF | TGCGCCAGCATTAAGATAGGGGGCGTTCCAGATACGCAGTATTTT
- | TRBJ1-3 | TRBV4-3 | - | CASSRGGDSGLGNTIYF | TGCGCCAGCAGCCGCGGGGGGGACTCCGGTCTCGGAAACACCATATATTTT
- | TRBJ2-5 | TRBV7-7 | - | CASSLVTGEQETQYF | TGTGCTAGCAGCTTAGTCACTGGGGAGCAAGAGACCCAGTACTTC
- | TRBJ2-3 | TRBV14 | - | CASSQDIADTQYF | TGTGCCAGCAGCCAAGATATCGCAGATACGCAGTATTTT
few | TRBJ1-5 | TRBV27 | - | CASRRFDRPDQPQHF | TGTGCCAGCCGCCGCTTTGACAGGCCAGATCAGCCCCAGCATTTT
once | TRBJ2-5 | TRBV9 | TRBD2 | CASSGMGTTEETQYF | TGTGCCAGCAGCGGAATGGGGACTACAGAAGAGACCCAGTACTTC
- | TRBJ1-2 | TRBV27 | - | CASSLFNGGYGYTF | TGTGCCAGCAGTTTATTTAACGGAGGCTATGGCTACACCTTC
few | TRBJ2-5 | TRBV18 | TRBD1 | CASSRNPGQGVETQYF | TGTGCCAGCTCCCGCAACCCGGGACAGGGAGTGGAGACCCAGTACTTC
- | TRBJ2-4 | TRBV4-1 | - | CASSLTGTKNIQYF | TGCGCCAGCAGCCTCACAGGGACCAAAAACATTCAGTACTTC
- | TRBJ2-1 | TRBV28 | - | CASFGAGADSYNEQFF | TGTGCCAGTTTTGGGGCAGGTGCGGACTCCTACAATGAGCAGTTCTTC
- | TRBJ1-2 | TRBV7-2 | TRBD1 | CASSNRDSAFYGYTF | TGTGCCAGCAGTAACCGGGACAGCGCCTTCTATGGCTACACCTTC
few | TRBJ1-2 | TRBV14 | - | CASSQSGQLYGYTF | TGTGCCAGCAGCCAATCAGGACAGCTCTATGGCTACACCTTC
few | TRBJ1-1 | TRBV10-1 | - | CASNPGGSGAFF | TGCGCCAGTAACCCCGGGGGATCGGGTGCTTTCTTT
- | TRBJ1-5 | TRBV7-2 | - | CASSLEAQISNQPQHF | TGTGCCAGCAGCTTAGAGGCACAGATTAGCAATCAGCCCCAGCATTTT
few | TRBJ1-6 | TRBV6-1 | TRBD1 | CASSSLDRANSPLHF | TGTGCCAGCTCCAGCTTGGACAGGGCAAATTCACCCCTCCACTTT
- | TRBJ1-1 | TRBV14 | - | CASGQGANTEAFF | TGTGCCAGCGGCCAGGGAGCGAACACTGAAGCTTTCTTT
- | TRBJ1-6 | TRBV9 | - | CASSANLEGSPLHF | TGTGCCAGCAGCGCGAATTTGGAGGGGTCACCCCTCCACTTT
- | TRBJ1-1 | TRBV19 | TRBD1 | CASMRTGGWSTEAFF | TGTGCCAGCATGAGGACAGGGGGTTGGAGTACTGAAGCTTTCTTT
- | TRBJ1-5 | TRBV2 | - | CASSLDSSNQPQHF | TGTGCCAGCAGTCTCGACAGTAGCAATCAGCCCCAGCATTTT